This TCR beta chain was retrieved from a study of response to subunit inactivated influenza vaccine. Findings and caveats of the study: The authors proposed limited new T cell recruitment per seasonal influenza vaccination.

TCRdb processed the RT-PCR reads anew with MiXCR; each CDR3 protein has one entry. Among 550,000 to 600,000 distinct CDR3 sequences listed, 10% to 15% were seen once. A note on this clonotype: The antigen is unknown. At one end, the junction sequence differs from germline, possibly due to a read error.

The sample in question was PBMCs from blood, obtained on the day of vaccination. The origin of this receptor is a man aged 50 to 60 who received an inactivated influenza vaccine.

CDR3 sequence reads: CANSLVVQPNEKLFF. CDR3 DNA: TGTGCCAACAGCTTAGTTGTACAGCCTAATGAAAAACTGTTTTTT. The V call is TRBV5-5, the J call TRBJ1-4; D unclear. CDR1 is SGHKS, CDR2 YYEKEE, per germline (reference sequence). The CDR3 is 15 residues long.